Presented here are 10 T cell receptor beta chains from one specimen sequenced in a study of identical twins. TCRdb reprocessed the 5' RACE reads via MiXCR and lists one record per CDR3 protein. The data hold a few hundred thousand distinct CDR3 sequences, with 9% to 10% observed a single time. The data were also submitted as part of a second study, on yellow fever vaccine responses in identical twins.

Sequencing was performed on PBMCs. Every receptor here comes from a young woman in good health.

As for this clonotype: The junction departs from the called germline gene at one end, perhaps through a read error. J is TRBJ2-5 and V is TRBV3-1; D uncertain. CDR3 size: 11 residues. Looked up from germline, CDR1 is LGHDT and CDR2 is YNNKEL (reference sequence). CDR3 DNA sequence: TGTGCCAGCAGTTTCTTAAGTAGGGCCAGCTTC. Translation gives CASSFLSRASF.

This clonotype was counted a few times. This sequence joins TRBV19 and TRBJ2-5, with 9 bases fitting TRBD1. The CDR3 length is 14 residues. V was clipped by 5 bases and J by 3 bases; unmatched bases: 4. Per germline, CDR1 LNHDA and CDR2 SQIVND (reference sequence). The CDR3, as DNA: TGTGCCAGTAGTTACAGGGGGCGAGAAGAGACCCAGTACTTC. Protein: CASSYRGREETQYF.

This clonotype was seen more than once but under ten times. The J gene is TRBJ1-6, the V gene TRBV7-2; a possible D gene is TRBD1 (6 bases). This CDR3 spans 17 amino acids. V was cut by 5 bases and J by 8 bases, with 22 bases left in between. Germline assignment: CDR1 SGHTA and CDR2 FQGNSA. This CDR3 reads CASSATGTPLGDSPLHF. In nucleotides, the CDR3 is TGTGCCAGCAGCGCTACCGGGACACCCCTTGGGGATTCACCCCTCCACTTT.

Concerning this clonotype: A much larger clone is a single base away; this may be a read error. This chain connects TRBV12-3 or TRBV12-4 to TRBJ1-1; 8 nucleotides match TRBD1. The ends lost 7 bases at V and 7 bases at J; junction bases unmatched: 8. This CDR3 has 13 residues. The CDR3 is CASTFSGGSEAFF. The CDR3, as DNA: TGTGCCAGCACGTTTTCAGGGGGCAGTGAAGCTTTCTTT.

The chain is built from TRBV20-1 and TRBJ2-7; 7 nucleotides line up with TRBD1. The CDR3 runs to 12 residues. The trim removed 6 bases at V and 1 base at J, leaving 3 bases unmatched. Germline V lookup: CDR1 DFQATT, CDR2 SNEGSKA (reference sequence). The CDR3 region is CSATGQSYEQYF. Here the CDR3 DNA reads TGCAGTGCCACGGGACAGTCCTACGAGCAGTACTTC.

This chain uses TRBV12-3 or TRBV12-4 with TRBJ2-1; D is undetermined. The CDR3 runs 12 residues. V lost 5 bases, J lost 4 bases, and 6 bases lay in between. As DNA, the CDR3 is TGTGCCAGCAGTCCCGTATACAATGAGCAGTTCTTC. It encodes CASSPVYNEQFF.

The rearrangement joins TRBV30 to TRBJ2-7; TRBD2 aligns across 10 bases. This CDR3 region has 13 residues. The germline V gene encodes CDR1 GTSNPN and CDR2 SVGIG (reference sequence). V lost 3 bases, J lost 3 bases, and 2 bases stayed unmatched. The CDR3 loop is CAWRLAGSYEQYF. The DNA for the CDR3 is TGTGCCTGGAGACTAGCGGGAAGCTACGAGCAGTACTTC.

This clonotype was counted only a few times. The V and J genes are TRBV6-2 or TRBV6-3 and TRBJ2-7; no clear D. V was pared by 2 bases and J by 2 bases, with 7 bases between. The CDR3 runs 13 residues. Germline V gene data show CDR1 as MNHEY and CDR2 as SVGEGT. CDR3 sequence reads: CASSYVITYEQYF. The CDR3 DNA follows: TGTGCCAGCAGTTACGTTATAACCTACGAGCAGTACTTC.

Ten or more counts support this clonotype. The V gene is TRBV12-3 or TRBV12-4, the J gene TRBJ2-3; TRBD2 aligns across 13 bases. CDR3 length: 15 amino acids. J gave up 3 bases and V 7 bases, and 4 bases lay outside the gene matches. CDR3 nucleotide sequence: TGTGCCAGCACCGCGGGACTAGCGGGGACAGATACGCAGTATTTT. Translating it yields CASTAGLAGTDTQYF.

This clonotype has more than one count but fewer than ten. The rearrangement uses TRBV5-1 and TRBJ2-2; 9 bases line up with TRBD2. With 4 bases clipped from V and 2 bases from J, the junction kept 3 bases outside the gene matches. The germline V gene encodes CDR1 SGHRS and CDR2 YFSETQ. The CDR3 has 15 residues. The CDR3 region has the DNA TGCGCCAGCAGCCATAGCGGGAGAAACACCGGGGAGCTGTTTTTT. Amino acids: CASSHSGRNTGELFF.